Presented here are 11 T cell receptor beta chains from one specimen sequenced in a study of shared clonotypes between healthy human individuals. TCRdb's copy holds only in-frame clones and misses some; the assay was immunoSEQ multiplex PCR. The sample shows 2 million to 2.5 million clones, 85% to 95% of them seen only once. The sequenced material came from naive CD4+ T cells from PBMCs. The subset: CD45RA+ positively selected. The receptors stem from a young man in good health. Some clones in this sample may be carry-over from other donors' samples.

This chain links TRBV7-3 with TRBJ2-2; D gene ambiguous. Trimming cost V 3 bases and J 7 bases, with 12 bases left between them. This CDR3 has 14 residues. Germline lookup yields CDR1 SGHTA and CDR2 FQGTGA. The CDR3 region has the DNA TGTGCCAGCAGCTTTGGTTCGGCTATCGGGGAGCTGTTTTTT. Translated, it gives CASSFGSAIGELFF.

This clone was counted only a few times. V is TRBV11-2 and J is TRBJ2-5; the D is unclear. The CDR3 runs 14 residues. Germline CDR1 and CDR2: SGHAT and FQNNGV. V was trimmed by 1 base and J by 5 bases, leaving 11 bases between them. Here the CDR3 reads CASSLGQATETQYF. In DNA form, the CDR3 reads TGTGCCAGCAGCTTAGGCCAGGCGACGGAGACCCAGTACTTC. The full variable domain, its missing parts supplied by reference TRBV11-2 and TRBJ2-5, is EAGVAQSPRYKIIEKRQSVAFWCNPISGHATLYWYQQILGQGPKLLIQFQNNGVVDDSQLPKDRFSAERLKGVDSTLKIQPAKLEDSAVYLCASSLGQATETQYFGPGTRLLVL.

The CDR3 bases are TGCGCCAGCACCCCTGGGGGGACAGGGTACCAAGAGACCCAGTACTTC. It translates to CASTPGGTGYQETQYF. V is TRBV5-1 and J is TRBJ2-5; TRBD1 agrees at 9 bases. CDR1 and CDR2 from the germline V gene are SGHRS and YFSETQ. V was clipped by 6 bases and J by 0 bases; unmatched bases: 9. The CDR3 has 16 amino acids.

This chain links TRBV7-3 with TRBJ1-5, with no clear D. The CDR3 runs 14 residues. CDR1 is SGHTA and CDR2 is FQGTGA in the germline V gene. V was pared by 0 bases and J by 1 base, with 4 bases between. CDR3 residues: CASSLTPSNQPQHF. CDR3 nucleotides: TGTGCCAGCAGCTTAACTCCCAGCAATCAGCCCCAGCATTTT.

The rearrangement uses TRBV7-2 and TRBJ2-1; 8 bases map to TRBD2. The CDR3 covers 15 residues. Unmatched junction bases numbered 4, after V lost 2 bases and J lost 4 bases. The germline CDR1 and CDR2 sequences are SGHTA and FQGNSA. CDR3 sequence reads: CASSLLTGGYNEQFF. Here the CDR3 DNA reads TGTGCCAGCAGCTTACTAACGGGAGGGTACAATGAGCAGTTCTTC. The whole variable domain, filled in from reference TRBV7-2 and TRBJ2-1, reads GAGVSQSPSNKVTEKGKDVELRCDPISGHTALYWYRQSLGQGLEFLIYFQGNSAPDKSGLPSDRFSAERTGGSVSTLTIQRTQQEDSAVYLCASSLLTGGYNEQFFGPGTRLTVL.

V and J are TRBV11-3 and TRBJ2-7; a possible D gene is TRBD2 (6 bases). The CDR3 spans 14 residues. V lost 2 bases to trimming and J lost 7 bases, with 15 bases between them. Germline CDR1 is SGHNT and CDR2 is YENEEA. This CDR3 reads CASSLRGGDREQYF. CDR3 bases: TGTGCCAGCAGCTTAAGGGGCGGGGATCGGGAGCAGTACTTC.

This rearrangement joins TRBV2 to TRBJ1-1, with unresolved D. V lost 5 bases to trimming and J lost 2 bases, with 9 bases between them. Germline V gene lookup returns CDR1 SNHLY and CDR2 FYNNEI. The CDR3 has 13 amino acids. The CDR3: CASSMESNTEAFF. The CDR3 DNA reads TGTGCCAGCAGTATGGAATCTAACACTGAAGCTTTCTTT.

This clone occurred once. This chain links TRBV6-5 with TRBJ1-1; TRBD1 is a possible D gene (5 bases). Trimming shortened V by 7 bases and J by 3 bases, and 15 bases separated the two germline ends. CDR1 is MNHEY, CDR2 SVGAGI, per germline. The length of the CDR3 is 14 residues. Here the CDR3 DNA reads TGTGCCAGCACCAAACGGGGGGTTTACACTGAAGCTTTCTTT. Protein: CASTKRGVYTEAFF.

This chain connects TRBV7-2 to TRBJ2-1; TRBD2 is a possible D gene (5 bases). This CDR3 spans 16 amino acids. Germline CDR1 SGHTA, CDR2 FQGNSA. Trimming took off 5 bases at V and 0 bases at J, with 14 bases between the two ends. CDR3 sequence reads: CASSHGGSSSYNEQFF. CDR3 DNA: TGTGCCAGCAGCCACGGCGGGTCGAGCTCCTACAATGAGCAGTTCTTC.

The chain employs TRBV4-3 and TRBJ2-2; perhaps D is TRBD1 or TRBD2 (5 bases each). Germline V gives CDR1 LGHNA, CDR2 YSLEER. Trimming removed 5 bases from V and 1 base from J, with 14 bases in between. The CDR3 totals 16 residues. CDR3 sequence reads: CASSGTTELNTGELFF. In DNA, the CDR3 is TGCGCCAGCAGCGGGACGACGGAACTGAACACCGGGGAGCTGTTTTTT.

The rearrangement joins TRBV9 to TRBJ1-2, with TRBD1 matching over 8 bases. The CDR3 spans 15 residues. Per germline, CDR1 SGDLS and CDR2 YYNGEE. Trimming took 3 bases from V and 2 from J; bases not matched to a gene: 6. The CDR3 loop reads CASSARRGLNYGYTF. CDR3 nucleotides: TGTGCCAGCAGCGCCCGCAGGGGGCTAAACTATGGCTACACCTTC.